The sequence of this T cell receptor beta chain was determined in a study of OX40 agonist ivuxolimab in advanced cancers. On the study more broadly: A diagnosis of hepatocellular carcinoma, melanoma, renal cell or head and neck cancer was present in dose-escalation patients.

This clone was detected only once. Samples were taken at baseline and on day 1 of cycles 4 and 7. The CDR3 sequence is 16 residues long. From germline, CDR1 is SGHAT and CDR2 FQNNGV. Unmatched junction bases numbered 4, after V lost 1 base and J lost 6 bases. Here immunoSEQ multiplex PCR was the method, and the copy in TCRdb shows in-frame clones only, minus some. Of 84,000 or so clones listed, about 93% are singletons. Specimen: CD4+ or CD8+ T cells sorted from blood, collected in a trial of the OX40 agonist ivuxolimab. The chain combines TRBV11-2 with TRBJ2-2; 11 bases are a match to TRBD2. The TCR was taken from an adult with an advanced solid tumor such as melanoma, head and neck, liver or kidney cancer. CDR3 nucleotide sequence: TGTGCCAGCAGCTTAGGAGGGACTAGCGGTTCCGGGGAGCTGTTTTTT. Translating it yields CASSLGGTSGSGELFF.